This record concerns one T cell receptor (beta chain) sequence. Sequencing was performed with immunoSEQ multiplex PCR; in TCRdb, only in-frame clones are kept and a portion is missing. The table lists under 300,000 clones, 85% of them singletons. These data originate in a study of blood T cell repertoires in COVID-19. The TCR sequence derives from a woman aged 50 to 65 who had been exposed to COVID-19. The sequenced material came from PBMCs or T cells enriched from blood (not recorded which).

Here the CDR3 DNA reads TGTGCCAGCAGCCGTCCAGGGGAGAACACTGAAGCTTTCTTT. This codes for CASSRPGENTEAFF. The chain is built from TRBV5-8 and TRBJ1-1; possible D gene TRBD1, 6 bases. Germline V gene sequence: CDR1 SGHTS, CDR2 YDEGEE. The V end was cut by 4 bases, the J end by 1 base, with 11 bases between. CDR3 size: 14 residues.